This T cell receptor (beta chain) was captured by sequencing in a study of cytomegalovirus exposure and HLA in healthy donors. The PCR made use of 60 Vbeta and 13 Jbeta primers. Assay: immunoSEQ multiplex PCR; the TCRdb copy retains only in-frame clones and omits some. The top ten hold 2.7% of the sample, which has 70,000 to 100,000 clones, roughly 63% seen once. From germline, CDR1 is SGHRS and CDR2 YFSETQ. V lost 4 bases and J 4 bases, leaving 18 bases between the germline ends. The CDR3 totals 16 residues. Sequenced: PBMCs. This receptor was obtained from a man in his forties or fifties in good health and CMV-seronegative. The rearrangement uses TRBV5-1 and TRBJ2-1; tentative D call: TRBD1 (6 bases). The CDR3 here is CASSPQGSSAYNEQFF. CDR3 in DNA: TGCGCCAGCAGCCCACAGGGTTCCTCGGCATACAATGAGCAGTTCTTC.